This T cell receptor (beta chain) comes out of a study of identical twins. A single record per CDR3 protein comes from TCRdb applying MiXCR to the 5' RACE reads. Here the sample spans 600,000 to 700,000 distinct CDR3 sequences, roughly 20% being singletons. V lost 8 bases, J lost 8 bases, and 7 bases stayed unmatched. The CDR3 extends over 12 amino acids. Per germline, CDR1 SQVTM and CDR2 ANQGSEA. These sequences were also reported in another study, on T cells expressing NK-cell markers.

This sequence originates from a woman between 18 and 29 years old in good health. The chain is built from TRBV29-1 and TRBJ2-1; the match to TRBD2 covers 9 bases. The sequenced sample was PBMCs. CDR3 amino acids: CSLARTSDEQFF. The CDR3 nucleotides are TGCAGCCTTGCTAGGACTAGCGATGAGCAGTTCTTC.